This is a list of T cell receptor beta chains from one sample in a study of PD-L1 blockade in urothelial cancer. Sequencing was performed with immunoSEQ multiplex PCR; in TCRdb, only in-frame clones are kept and a portion is missing. Of roughly 50,000 clones detected, 60% to 85% appear once; the ten largest clones hold 3.5% to 4.5%. The sequenced sample was PBMCs, obtained around atezolizumab (anti-PD-L1) treatment. Receptors were obtained from a man aged 65-85 years with urothelial cancer. Both conserved end residues are trimmed from each CDR3. Each record gives: clone size, V gene, CDR3 protein. Clone size appears in some rows only: once, few, many, or a class for an expanded clone.

abundance: .
v_gene: TRBV6-4
CDR3aa: ASSALQGYEQY

abundance: few
v_gene: TRBV2
CDR3aa: ASRFGLAGGTNTGELF

abundance: .
v_gene: TRBV19
CDR3aa: ASSRGGYSYNEQF

abundance: .
v_gene: TRBV6-6
CDR3aa: ATMTSTDTQY

abundance: .
v_gene: TRBV2
CDR3aa: ASSGPGGGSSGANVLT

abundance: once
v_gene: TRBV12-5
CDR3aa: ASGSPPADTQY

abundance: .
v_gene: TRBV30
CDR3aa: AWSVQGETQY

abundance: .
v_gene: TRBV6-5
CDR3aa: ASSYKTGGSTDTQY

abundance: once
v_gene: TRBV18
CDR3aa: ASSPFSSSGNTIY

abundance: .
v_gene: TRBV7-9
CDR3aa: ASSAGDRASSTEAF

abundance: .
v_gene: TRBV30
CDR3aa: AWSAGQGAGSPLH

abundance: once
v_gene: TRBV11-2
CDR3aa: ASSWDRVTDTQY

abundance: .
v_gene: TRBV28
CDR3aa: ASSLRSLTPKTQY

abundance: .
v_gene: TRBV5-1
CDR3aa: ASSLANRGEQY

abundance: once
v_gene: TRBV7-3
CDR3aa: ASSSSTSRGNIQY

abundance: .
v_gene: TRBV5-6
CDR3aa: ASSVYDRYSGNTIY

abundance: .
v_gene: TRBV11-3
CDR3aa: ASRRGSGNNEQF

abundance: once
v_gene: TRBV6-1
CDR3aa: ASMRTVSYEQY

abundance: .
v_gene: TRBV6-6
CDR3aa: ASSYSPSGPNEQF

abundance: few
v_gene: TRBV18
CDR3aa: ASSPDTSKPYSNQPQH

abundance: .
v_gene: TRBV10-3
CDR3aa: AITRGLGPDTQY

abundance: .
v_gene: TRBV25-1
CDR3aa: ASSPGTGYGYT

abundance: .
v_gene: TRBV19
CDR3aa: ASSIPGRGGETQY

abundance: few
v_gene: TRBV27
CDR3aa: ASRANTEAF

abundance: .
v_gene: TRBV5-8
CDR3aa: ASRGTGGSTDTQY

abundance: .
v_gene: TRBV4-2
CDR3aa: ASSQDLGGDAVNEKLF

abundance: .
v_gene: TRBV11-2
CDR3aa: ASSPKGMSGRATDTQY

abundance: .
v_gene: TRBV6-6
CDR3aa: ASSGGVLHEQF

abundance: .
v_gene: TRBV4-3
CDR3aa: ASSQEIGRGRADTQY

abundance: .
v_gene: TRBV6-6
CDR3aa: ASSYRIDRRNTEAF

abundance: .
v_gene: TRBV29-1
CDR3aa: SGQTGDSGNTIY

abundance: few
v_gene: TRBV7-2
CDR3aa: ASSLTRGGGRDTQY

abundance: many
v_gene: TRBV7-9
CDR3aa: ASSPGQGGGNQPQH

abundance: .
v_gene: TRBV5-4
CDR3aa: ASSLEAGGSSEQF

abundance: .
v_gene: TRBV5-6
CDR3aa: ASSLTVQRADTQY

abundance: .
v_gene: TRBV5-6
CDR3aa: ASSSRRGPNSNQPQH

abundance: .
v_gene: TRBV9
CDR3aa: ASSPQGARDTQY

abundance: .
v_gene: TRBV6-6
CDR3aa: ASSFSTSQTGELF

abundance: .
v_gene: TRBV4-3
CDR3aa: ASSQGRTSVKQY

abundance: .
v_gene: TRBV18
CDR3aa: ASSPGTGDNTEAF

abundance: large
v_gene: TRBV12-5
CDR3aa: ASGLDRRGNSYEQY

abundance: .
v_gene: TRBV6-6
CDR3aa: ASSGGRTPYEQY

abundance: .
v_gene: TRBV9
CDR3aa: ASSRTGGPVGEQF

abundance: .
v_gene: TRBV11-1
CDR3aa: ASSLEHPDTQY

abundance: .
v_gene: TRBV19
CDR3aa: ASSYNYRSSYEQY

abundance: .
v_gene: TRBV5-4
CDR3aa: ASSARSGTGGVGELF

abundance: .
v_gene: TRBV5-6
CDR3aa: ASSSTYYGYT

abundance: .
v_gene: TRBV15
CDR3aa: ATSRDKREGRYEQF

abundance: .
v_gene: TRBV6-5
CDR3aa: ASSSRDSATNEKLF

abundance: few
v_gene: TRBV12-5
CDR3aa: ASGLYSGGGQYSNQPQH

abundance: .
v_gene: TRBV5-6
CDR3aa: ASSPMRVNEQF

abundance: .
v_gene: TRBV29-1
CDR3aa: SVGPQGNYGYT

abundance: .
v_gene: TRBV18
CDR3aa: ASSVQQGEYGEQY

abundance: .
v_gene: TRBV11-3
CDR3aa: ASSVSGTGNSYEQY

abundance: .
v_gene: TRBV5-1
CDR3aa: ASSLGQGSRGGYT

abundance: .
v_gene: TRBV28
CDR3aa: ASQTGPPRPETQY

abundance: .
v_gene: TRBV6-6
CDR3aa: ASSKGTSGGVEQF